This entry describes one T cell receptor (beta chain). Its antigen is as yet unknown. The sample comes from a study of cytomegalovirus exposure and HLA in healthy donors. Overall study results and limits: As a later analysis showed, a missense DCLRE1C variant was linked to trimming of TCR beta V- and J-genes. There were three CMV-associated chains whose specificity for CMV antigens was confirmed in vitro.

V was trimmed by 2 bases and J by 8 bases, leaving 12 bases between them. The CDR3 totals 13 residues. Germline CDR1 reads MNHEY; CDR2 reads SVGAGI. PCR used 60 Vbeta primers and 13 Jbeta primers. Sequenced by immunoSEQ multiplex PCR; TCRdb stores in-frame clones only, minus some. The sample consists of 95,000 to 150,000 clones, about two thirds of them appearing once. The specimen sequenced was PBMCs. The sequence was obtained from a young man in good health and CMV-seronegative. The chain uses TRBV6-5 and TRBJ1-2; perhaps TRBD1 as D (5 bases). CDR3 DNA: TGTGCCAGCAGTTACAGGGGAAGTGGAGGCTACACCTTC. Translation gives CASSYRGSGGYTF.